Below, 29 T cell receptor beta chains from the same sample are listed, as sequenced in a study of vaccination and CD4 T cells after COVID-19. The treatment denotes: 10-day PBMC culture with coronavirus spike peptide pools or control peptides (ViraFEST assay). According to the study, CD4+ T cells from the unexposed donor were gathered ahead of the COVID-19 pandemic (2011-2018). The antigens these receptors bind are not known. CD4+ T cells that had been cultured provided DNA sequenced with the Oncomine TCR Beta short-read assay. Researchers extracted genomic DNA from CD4+ T cells that had been cultured. MiXCR, run by TCRdb on the PCR reads, gives a single entry per CDR3 protein. This sample yields some 9,200 distinct CDR3 sequences, of which around 35% are seen a single time; 20% to 25% belongs to the top ten. Sequences were obtained from CD4+ T cells from blood, cultured in vitro. The source of these receptors is a human donor in good health.

The rearrangement uses TRBV4-1 and TRBJ1-5; the match to TRBD1 covers 8 bases. The length of the CDR3 is 15 residues. Germline trimming cut 4 bases from V and 1 base from J; bases unmatched to any gene: 3. Germline V CDR1 and CDR2: MGHRA, YSYEKL. Here the CDR3 DNA reads TGCGCCAGCAGCCTGGGACAGGACAGCAATCAGCCCCAGCATTTT. It translates to CASSLGQDSNQPQHF.

This chain connects TRBV5-6 to TRBJ1-5, with D uncertain. CDR3 length: 15 residues. The ends were cut back, 0 bases at V and 7 bases at J, with 14 bases in the middle. Germline V gene data show CDR1 as SGHDT and CDR2 as YYEEEE. In DNA, the CDR3 is TGTGCCAGCAGCTTGGCGGGTGGGAATGGCCAGCCCCAGCATTTT. It yields the protein CASSLAGGNGQPQHF. Using reference TRBV5-6 and TRBJ1-5 for the parts outside the CDR3, the full variable domain is DAGVTQSPTHLIKTRGQQVTLRCSPKSGHDTVSWYQQALGQGPQFIFQYYEEEERQRGNFPDRFSGHQFPNYSSELNVNALLLGDSALYLCASSLAGGNGQPQHFGDGTRLSIL.

This clonotype was seen more than once but under ten times. The chain combines TRBV20-1 with TRBJ1-1; 7 positions match TRBD1. V shed 8 bases, J shed 8 bases, and the junction held 11 bases outside the gene matches. Germline V gives CDR1 DFQATT, CDR2 SNEGSKA (reference sequence). The CDR3 runs 12 residues. The CDR3 region is CSPRQGRGEAFF. Written as DNA, the CDR3 is TGCAGTCCACGACAGGGCAGAGGAGAAGCTTTCTTT.

CDR3 sequence (DNA): TGCGCCAGCAGCCAGGGGACTAGCGGTACTTACTCCTACGAGCAGTACTTC. It encodes CASSQGTSGTYSYEQYF. The chain couples TRBV4-1 to TRBJ2-7; TRBD2 agrees at 11 bases. Germline values: CDR1 MGHRA, CDR2 YSYEKL. The CDR3 length is 17 residues. Trimming cost V 3 bases and J 0 bases; bases outside gene matches: 7.

This rearrangement joins TRBV4-3 to TRBJ1-1; no clear D. V was cut by 0 bases and J by 3 bases, with 5 bases left in between. Looked up from germline, CDR1 is LGHNA and CDR2 is YSLEER. The CDR3 consists of 13 residues. As DNA, the CDR3 is TGCGCCAGCAGCCAAGACAGTTACACTGAAGCTTTCTTT. The encoded protein is CASSQDSYTEAFF.

The chain links TRBV20-1 to TRBJ2-1; no clear D gene. Germline lookup yields CDR1 DFQATT and CDR2 SNEGSKA (reference sequence). The CDR3 is 13 amino acids. The V end lost 8 bases, the J end lost 7 bases, and 18 bases lay between the germline ends. CDR3 in DNA: TGCAGTCTGGAAGATACGAACCTAAATGAGCAGTTCTTC. Translated, it gives CSLEDTNLNEQFF.

This clonotype came up a few times. This chain uses TRBV27 with TRBJ2-2; no clear D. Germline loops: CDR1 MNHEY, CDR2 SMNVEV (reference sequence). The length of the CDR3 is 15 residues. With 1 base removed from V and 3 bases from J, the gap between germline ends came to 9 bases. CDR3 loop: CASSLWGRDTGELFF. The CDR3 DNA sequence: TGTGCCAGCAGTTTATGGGGTAGAGACACCGGGGAGCTGTTTTTT.

This chain links TRBV18 with TRBJ2-5; no clear D gene. Germline CDR1 reads KGHSH; CDR2 reads LQKENI. Trimming pared 3 bases from V and 3 bases from J, leaving 8 bases between. The CDR3 is made up of 13 amino acids. CDR3 bases: TGTGCCAGCTCACCTTATAATGAAGAGACCCAGTACTTC. This sequence encodes CASSPYNEETQYF.

The CDR3, as DNA: TGCGCCAGCAGCCTAGGACAGGTCTCCTATGGCTACACCTTC. This sequence encodes CASSLGQVSYGYTF. J is TRBJ1-2 and V is TRBV4-3; 7 bases agree with TRBD1. Germline V lookup: CDR1 LGHNA, CDR2 YSLEER. CDR3 length: 14 residues. With V trimmed by 4 bases and J by 4 bases, 6 bases remained unmatched.

This chain joins TRBV15 and TRBJ2-1; 7 bases are shared with TRBD1. In germline, CDR1 is LNHNV, CDR2 YYDKDF (reference sequence). The junction had 6 bases not matched to a gene; V was cut back by 3 bases and J by 1 base. This CDR3 has 16 residues. CDR3 sequence reads: CATSRGSGQSYNEQFF. DNA for the CDR3: TGTGCCACCAGCAGGGGTTCGGGACAGTCCTACAATGAGCAGTTCTTC.

The chain joins TRBV12-3 or TRBV12-4 to TRBJ1-2; perhaps TRBD1 as D (5 bases). CDR3 size: 13 residues. Trimming removed 3 bases from V and 3 bases from J, with 8 bases in between. CDR3 sequence: CASSLLGDYGYTF. CDR3 DNA: TGTGCCAGCAGTTTGTTAGGGGACTATGGCTACACCTTC.

This clonotype was counted only a few times. The rearrangement uses TRBV6-2 or TRBV6-3 and TRBJ1-5; a weak D match, TRBD1 (6 bases). CDR3 length: 12 amino acids. CDR1 is MNHEY, CDR2 SVGEGT, per germline. V was shortened by 6 bases and J by 7 bases, with 10 bases between the two germline ends. The DNA for the CDR3 is TGTGCCAGCAGAAAGGGGGACCAGCCCCAGCATTTT. This encodes CASRKGDQPQHF.

This clonotype was observed a few times. V and J are TRBV5-4 and TRBJ2-5, with 13 bases identical to TRBD2. J lost 2 bases, V lost 3 bases, and 1 base had no gene match. CDR1 is SGHNT and CDR2 is YYREEE in the germline V gene (reference sequence). This CDR3 spans 15 amino acids. The CDR3 DNA is TGTGCCAGCAGCTCACTAGCGGGAGGGCAAGAGACCCAGTACTTC. This sequence encodes CASSSLAGGQETQYF.

This chain uses TRBV6-1 with TRBJ1-5, with 7 bases aligning to TRBD1. CDR1 and CDR2 (germline): MNHNS, SASEGT. This CDR3 is built from 16 residues. Unmatched junction bases numbered 12, after V lost 6 bases and J lost 4 bases. For the CDR3, the DNA is TGTGCCAGCAGGGTTGGGACGGGACAGTCTAATCAGCCCCAGCATTTT. Its translation: CASRVGTGQSNQPQHF.

The gene calls are TRBV29-1 and TRBJ2-1; 9 bases fit TRBD2. J was trimmed by 9 bases and V by 4 bases; bases with no gene match: 7. The length of the CDR3 is 13 residues. CDR1 is SQVTM, CDR2 ANQGSEA, per germline. For the CDR3, the DNA is TGCAGCGTTGTAGCGGGAGTATTTGGTGAGCAGTTCTTC. Its translation is CSVVAGVFGEQFF.

This chain joins TRBV2 and TRBJ2-5; no firm D call. The CDR3 runs to 15 residues. Trimming cost V 2 bases and J 5 bases, with 15 bases left between them. The germline gives CDR1 SNHLY, CDR2 FYNNEI. This CDR3 is CASSERSSGRETQYF. In DNA form, the CDR3 reads TGTGCCAGCAGTGAAAGGTCGTCGGGTAGGGAGACCCAGTACTTC. The complete variable domain, with remaining parts taken from reference TRBV2 and TRBJ2-5, reads EPEVTQTPSHQVTQMGQEVILRCVPISNHLYFYWYRQILGQKVEFLVSFYNNEISEKSEIFDDQFSVERPDGSNFTLKIRSTKLEDSAMYFCASSERSSGRETQYFGPGTRLLVL.

The chain uses TRBV11-2 and TRBJ2-7; 9 positions agree with TRBD2. J lost 1 base, V lost 5 bases, and 3 bases had no gene match. Germline V gene sequence: CDR1 SGHAT, CDR2 FQNNGV. The CDR3 length is 14 residues. CDR3 loop: CASSRLAESYEQYF. CDR3 nucleotides: TGTGCCAGCAGCCGACTAGCGGAGTCCTACGAGCAGTACTTC.

The chain uses TRBV6-2 or TRBV6-3 and TRBJ2-3; the D gene could be TRBD1 or TRBD2 (5 bases each). Trimming took 2 bases from V and 2 from J, leaving 17 bases between them. CDR1 and CDR2 from the germline V gene are MNHEY and SVGEGT. The CDR3 has 17 residues. CDR3 sequence: CASSYGASSAITDTQYF. The CDR3 nucleotides read TGTGCCAGCAGTTACGGGGCTAGCTCGGCGATCACAGATACGCAGTATTTT.

This clonotype was counted a few times. This CDR3 reads CASSPGLAGHQETQYF. The CDR3 DNA follows: TGTGCCAGCAGCCCCGGACTAGCGGGACATCAAGAGACCCAGTACTTC. This sequence joins TRBV7-2 and TRBJ2-5, with 12 bases that match TRBD2. The J segment lost 2 bases and the V segment lost 5 bases, leaving 6 bases of the junction unmatched. Germline CDR1 reads SGHTA; CDR2 reads FQGNSA. The CDR3 has 16 amino acids. Variable domain in full (rest from reference TRBV7-2 and TRBJ2-5): GAGVSQSPSNKVTEKGKDVELRCDPISGHTALYWYRQSLGQGLEFLIYFQGNSAPDKSGLPSDRFSAERTGGSVSTLTIQRTQQEDSAVYLCASSPGLAGHQETQYFGPGTRLLVL.

The genes are TRBV5-4 and TRBJ2-3, with TRBD2 matching 10 bases. Germline V lookup: CDR1 SGHNT, CDR2 YYREEE (reference sequence). V was clipped by 1 base and J by 4 bases; unmatched bases: 3. The CDR3 consists of 15 residues. The CDR3 sequence: CASSLSGRASDTQYF. The CDR3 DNA is TGTGCCAGCAGCTTGAGCGGGAGGGCGTCAGATACGCAGTATTTT.

The V and J genes are TRBV28 and TRBJ2-1; 8 bases line up with TRBD1. This CDR3 is built from 12 residues. Germline CDR1 and CDR2: MDHEN and SYDVKM. The V and J ends lost 7 bases and 7 bases, in that order; junction bases with no gene match: 3. The CDR3 spells CASTDRGNEQFF. As DNA, the CDR3 is TGTGCCAGCACCGACAGGGGAAATGAGCAGTTCTTC.

This clonotype was detected only a few times. V gene TRBV29-1 combines with J gene TRBJ2-3; 12 nucleotides agree with TRBD2. Germline V gives CDR1 SQVTM, CDR2 ANQGSEA. J lost 2 bases, V lost 6 bases, and 6 bases had no gene match. The CDR3 is 15 amino acids. CDR3 sequence (DNA): TGCAGCGTCACACTAGCGGGAGGATACACAGATACGCAGTATTTT. As protein: CSVTLAGGYTDTQYF.

As regards this clonotype: At one end the junction does not follow the germline gene, possibly because of a read error. This sequence joins TRBV7-7 and TRBJ2-5; 7 positions agree with TRBD1. The CDR3 has 14 amino acids. The germline CDR1 and CDR2 sequences are SSHAT and FNYEAQ (reference sequence). The CDR3: CASSLRQGRETQYF. CDR3 nucleotides: TGTGCTAGCAGCTTAAGACAGGGTCGGGAGACCCAGTACTTC.

This clonotype turned up a few times. The chain links TRBV29-1 to TRBJ2-5; D perhaps matches TRBD2 (6 bases). There are 15 residues in the CDR3. Germline CDR1 and CDR2: SQVTM and ANQGSEA. The V end was cut by 0 bases, the J end by 5 bases, with 16 bases between. The CDR3 loop is CSVEERVSGEETQYF. The DNA for the CDR3 is TGCAGCGTTGAAGAAAGGGTCTCGGGGGAGGAGACCCAGTACTTC. The full variable domain, its missing parts supplied by reference TRBV29-1 and TRBJ2-5, is SAVISQKPSRDICQRGTSLTIQCQVDSQVTMMFWYRQQPGQSLTLIATANQGSEATYESGFVIDKFPISRPNLTFSTLTVSNMSPEDSSIYLCSVEERVSGEETQYFGPGTRLLVL.

The chain carries TRBV27 and TRBJ2-1, with 14 bases identical to TRBD2. The J segment lost 1 base and the V segment lost 6 bases, leaving 5 bases of the junction unmatched. Germline CDR1 MNHEY, CDR2 SMNVEV (reference sequence). The CDR3 runs 17 residues. The chain's CDR3 is CASRGLAGAVSYNEQFF. DNA for the CDR3: TGTGCCAGCAGGGGACTAGCGGGAGCCGTATCCTACAATGAGCAGTTCTTC.

This clonotype has more than one count but fewer than ten. The gene calls are TRBV6-4 and TRBJ1-1; D gene uncertain. V was clipped by 2 bases and J by 11 bases, with 21 bases between them. CDR1 is MRHNA, CDR2 SNTAGT, per germline. CDR3 length equals 15 residues. The CDR3 nucleotides are TGTGCCAGCAGTGACACCCACGACTCCAGGATGGGGGCTTTCTTT. Residues: CASSDTHDSRMGAFF.

V and J are TRBV28 and TRBJ2-7; the match to TRBD1 covers 7 bases. V lost 5 bases, J lost 0 bases, and 7 bases stayed unmatched. This CDR3 comprises 15 residues. Looked up from germline, CDR1 is MDHEN and CDR2 is SYDVKM. The DNA for the CDR3 is TGTGCCAGCAGTACAACAGGGGCTAGCTCCTACGAGCAGTACTTC. Protein sequence: CASSTTGASSYEQYF.

The gene calls are TRBV2 and TRBJ2-3; 10 bases line up with TRBD2. Trimming removed 1 base from V and 5 bases from J; junction bases left unmatched: 3. The CDR3 runs 15 residues. In germline, CDR1 is SNHLY, CDR2 FYNNEI. CDR3 DNA sequence: TGTGCCAGCAGTGAAGATAGACTAGCGGGAGATACGCAGTATTTT. Translating gives CASSEDRLAGDTQYF. Looking up the rest from reference TRBV2 and TRBJ2-3 gives the full variable domain: EPEVTQTPSHQVTQMGQEVILRCVPISNHLYFYWYRQILGQKVEFLVSFYNNEISEKSEIFDDQFSVERPDGSNFTLKIRSTKLEDSAMYFCASSEDRLAGDTQYFGPGTRLTVL.

This clonotype has a handful of counts. The chain recombines TRBV24-1 with TRBJ1-3; the D gene is possibly TRBD1 (6 bases). Germline CDR1 and CDR2: KGHDR and SFDVKD. The V end lost 3 bases, the J end lost 2 bases, and 16 bases lay between the germline ends. The CDR3 spans 17 residues. CDR3 loop: CATSDPPGSGAGNTIYF. The CDR3 DNA sequence: TGTGCCACCAGTGATCCCCCTGGCTCAGGGGCTGGAAACACCATATATTTT.